The table lists the clone carrying this T cell receptor (beta chain) with many counts. TCRdb re-called the 5' RACE reads with MiXCR, one entry per CDR3 protein. The sample consists of 500,000 or so distinct CDR3 sequences, 13% to 15% of them appearing once. The CDR3 spans 11 residues. V lost 3 bases to trimming and J lost 7 bases, with 7 bases between them. Germline values: CDR1 DFQATT, CDR2 SNEGSKA (reference sequence). This sample is drawn from a study of identical twins. The data were also submitted as part of a second study, on yellow fever vaccine responses in identical twins.

The V and J genes are TRBV20-1 and TRBJ1-5; D is undetermined. This sequence was found in a young woman in good health. The specimen sequenced was CD4+ T cells sorted from blood. The CDR3 region is CSASYDQPQHF. The CDR3 region has the DNA TGCAGTGCTAGCTACGACCAGCCCCAGCATTTT.